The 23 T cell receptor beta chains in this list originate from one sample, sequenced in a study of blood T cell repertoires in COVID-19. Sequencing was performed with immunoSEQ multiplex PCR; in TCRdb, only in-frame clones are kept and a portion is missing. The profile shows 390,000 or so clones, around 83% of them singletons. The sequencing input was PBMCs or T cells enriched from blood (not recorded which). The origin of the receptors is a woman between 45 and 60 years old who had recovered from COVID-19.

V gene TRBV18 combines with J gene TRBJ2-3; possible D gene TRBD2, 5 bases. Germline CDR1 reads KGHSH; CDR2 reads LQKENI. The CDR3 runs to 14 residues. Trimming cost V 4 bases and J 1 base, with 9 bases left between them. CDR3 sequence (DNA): TGTGCCAGCTCACGAATTAGCGGCACAGATACGCAGTATTTT. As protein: CASSRISGTDTQYF. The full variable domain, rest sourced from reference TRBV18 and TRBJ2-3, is NAGVMQNPRHLVRRRGQEARLRCSPMKGHSHVYWYRQLPEEGLKFMVYLQKENIIDESGMPKERFSAEFPKEGPSILRIQQVVRGDSAAYFCASSRISGTDTQYFGPGTRLTVL.

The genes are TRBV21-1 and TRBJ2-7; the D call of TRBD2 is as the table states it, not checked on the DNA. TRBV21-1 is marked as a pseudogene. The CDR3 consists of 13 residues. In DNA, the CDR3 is TGTGCCAGCAGCAAACTAGCGGCCTACGAGCAGTACTTC. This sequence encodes CASSKLAAYEQYF.

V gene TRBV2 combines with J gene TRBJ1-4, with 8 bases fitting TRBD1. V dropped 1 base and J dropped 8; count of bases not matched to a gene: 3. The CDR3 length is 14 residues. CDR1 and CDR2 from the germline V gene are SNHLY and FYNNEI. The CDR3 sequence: CASSEGRDREKLFF. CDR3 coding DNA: TGTGCCAGCAGTGAAGGGAGGGACAGGGAAAAACTGTTTTTT.

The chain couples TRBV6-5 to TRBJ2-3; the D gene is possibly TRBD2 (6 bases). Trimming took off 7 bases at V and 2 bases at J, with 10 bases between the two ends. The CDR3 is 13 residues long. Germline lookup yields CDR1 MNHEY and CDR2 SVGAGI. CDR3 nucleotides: TGTGCCAGCAACGGGGGAATCACAGATACGCAGTATTTT. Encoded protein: CASNGGITDTQYF.

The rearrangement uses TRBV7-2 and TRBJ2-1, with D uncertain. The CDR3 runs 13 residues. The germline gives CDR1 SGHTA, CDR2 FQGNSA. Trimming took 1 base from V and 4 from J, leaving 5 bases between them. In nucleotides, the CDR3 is TGTGCCAGCAGCTTAGACTCATACAATGAGCAGTTCTTC. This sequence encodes CASSLDSYNEQFF.

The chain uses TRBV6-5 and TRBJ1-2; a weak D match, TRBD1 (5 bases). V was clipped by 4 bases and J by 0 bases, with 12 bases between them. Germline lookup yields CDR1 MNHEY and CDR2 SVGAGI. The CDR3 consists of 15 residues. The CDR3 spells CASSLTTATNYGYTF. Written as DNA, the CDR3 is TGTGCCAGCAGTTTAACGACAGCTACTAACTATGGCTACACCTTC.

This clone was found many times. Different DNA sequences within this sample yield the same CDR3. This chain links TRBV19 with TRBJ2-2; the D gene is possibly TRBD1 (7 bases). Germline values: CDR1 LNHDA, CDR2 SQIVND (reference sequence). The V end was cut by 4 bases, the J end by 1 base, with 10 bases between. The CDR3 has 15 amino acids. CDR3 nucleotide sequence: TGTGCCAGTAGTAGACAGGGACTGAACACCGGGGAGCTGTTTTTT. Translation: CASSRQGLNTGELFF.

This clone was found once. This CDR3 reads CASSQAQGATAYNEQFF. CDR3 coding DNA: TGCGCCAGCAGCCAAGCCCAGGGGGCAACTGCCTACAATGAGCAGTTCTTC. This chain joins TRBV4-1 and TRBJ2-1, with TRBD1 matching 8 bases. Trimming took 1 base from V and 2 from J; bases not matched to a gene: 7. CDR1 and CDR2 (germline): MGHRA, YSYEKL. This CDR3 spans 17 amino acids.

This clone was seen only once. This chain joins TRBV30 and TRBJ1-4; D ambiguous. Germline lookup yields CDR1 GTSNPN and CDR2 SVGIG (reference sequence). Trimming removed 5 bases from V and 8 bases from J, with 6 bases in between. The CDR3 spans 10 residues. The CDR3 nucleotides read TGTGCCTGGGGACGGGAAAAACTGTTTTTT. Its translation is CAWGREKLFF.

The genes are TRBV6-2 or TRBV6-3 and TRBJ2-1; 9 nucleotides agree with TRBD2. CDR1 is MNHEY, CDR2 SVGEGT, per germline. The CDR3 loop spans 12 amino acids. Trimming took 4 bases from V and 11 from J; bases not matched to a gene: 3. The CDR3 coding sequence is TGTGCCAGCAGTTCAAGCGGGGGGCAGCAGTTCTTC. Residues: CASSSSGGQQFF.

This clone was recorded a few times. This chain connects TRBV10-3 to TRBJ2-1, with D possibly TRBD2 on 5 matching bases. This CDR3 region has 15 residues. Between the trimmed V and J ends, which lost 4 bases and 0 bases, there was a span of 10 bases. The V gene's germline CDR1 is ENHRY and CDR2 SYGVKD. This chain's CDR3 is CAISAQRSSYNEQFF. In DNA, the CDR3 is TGTGCCATCAGTGCCCAGCGGAGCTCCTACAATGAGCAGTTCTTC.

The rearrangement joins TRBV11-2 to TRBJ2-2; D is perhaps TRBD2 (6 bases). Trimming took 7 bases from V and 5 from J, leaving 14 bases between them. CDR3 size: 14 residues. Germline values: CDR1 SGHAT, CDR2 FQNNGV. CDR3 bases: TGTGCCAGCACCGGGTCGGCGGGGACCGGGGAGCTGTTTTTT. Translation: CASTGSAGTGELFF.

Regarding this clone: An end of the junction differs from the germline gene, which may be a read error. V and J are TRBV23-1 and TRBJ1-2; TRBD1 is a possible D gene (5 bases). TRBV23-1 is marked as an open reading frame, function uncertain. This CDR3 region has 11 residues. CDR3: CASSPPGQGLF. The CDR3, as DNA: TGCGCCAGCAGTCCGCCCGGGCAGGGTCTCTTC.

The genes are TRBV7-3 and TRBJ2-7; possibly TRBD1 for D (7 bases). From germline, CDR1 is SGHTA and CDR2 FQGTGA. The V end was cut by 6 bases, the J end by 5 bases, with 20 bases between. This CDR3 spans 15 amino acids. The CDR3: CASSSGGTAVDEQYF. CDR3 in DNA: TGTGCCAGCAGTTCAGGGGGGACGGCGGTAGACGAGCAGTACTTC.

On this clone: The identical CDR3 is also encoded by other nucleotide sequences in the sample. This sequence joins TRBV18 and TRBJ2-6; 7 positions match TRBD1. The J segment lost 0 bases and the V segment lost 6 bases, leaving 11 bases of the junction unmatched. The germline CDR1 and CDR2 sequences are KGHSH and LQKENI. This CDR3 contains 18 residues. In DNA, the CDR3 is TGTGCCAGCTCGGATCTCCGGGACAGCAGCTCTGGGGCCAACGTCCTGACTTTC. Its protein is CASSDLRDSSSGANVLTF.

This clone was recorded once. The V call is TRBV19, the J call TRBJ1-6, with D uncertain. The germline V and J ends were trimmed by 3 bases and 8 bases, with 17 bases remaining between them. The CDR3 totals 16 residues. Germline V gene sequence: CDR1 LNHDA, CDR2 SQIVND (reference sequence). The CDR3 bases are TGTGCCAGTAGTATCGCTACTGGGCAGCCGCATTCACCCCTCCACTTT. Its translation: CASSIATGQPHSPLHF.

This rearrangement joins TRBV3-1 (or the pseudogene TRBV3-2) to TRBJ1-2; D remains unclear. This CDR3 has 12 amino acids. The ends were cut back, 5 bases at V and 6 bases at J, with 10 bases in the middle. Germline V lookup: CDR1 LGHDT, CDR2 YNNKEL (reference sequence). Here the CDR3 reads CASSYGRDGYTF. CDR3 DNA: TGTGCCAGCAGCTACGGCCGGGATGGCTACACCTTC.

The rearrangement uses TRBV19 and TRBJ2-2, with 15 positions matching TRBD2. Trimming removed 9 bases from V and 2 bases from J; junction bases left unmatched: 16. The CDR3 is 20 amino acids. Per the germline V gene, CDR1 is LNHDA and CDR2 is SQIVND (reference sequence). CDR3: CASRPGLAGGRTGNTGELFF. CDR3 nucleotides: TGTGCCAGCCGACCGGGACTAGCGGGAGGCCGAACAGGAAACACCGGGGAGCTGTTTTTT.

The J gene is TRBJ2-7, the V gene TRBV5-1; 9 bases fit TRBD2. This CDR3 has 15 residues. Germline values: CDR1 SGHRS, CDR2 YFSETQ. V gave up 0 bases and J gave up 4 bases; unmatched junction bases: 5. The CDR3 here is CASSLDAGGRYEQYF. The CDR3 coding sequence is TGCGCCAGCAGCTTGGATGCGGGGGGGCGATACGAGCAGTACTTC. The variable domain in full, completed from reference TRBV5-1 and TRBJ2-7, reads KAGVTQTPRYLIKTRGQQVTLSCSPISGHRSVSWYQQTPGQGLQFLFEYFSETQRNKGNFPGRFSGRQFSNSRSEMNVSTLELGDSALYLCASSLDAGGRYEQYFGPGTRLTVT.

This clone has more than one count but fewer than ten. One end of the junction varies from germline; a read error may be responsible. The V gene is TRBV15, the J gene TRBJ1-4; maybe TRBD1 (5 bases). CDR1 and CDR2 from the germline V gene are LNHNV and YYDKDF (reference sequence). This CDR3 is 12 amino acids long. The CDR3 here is CATSRDRGLGVF. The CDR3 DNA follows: TGTGCCACCAGCAGAGATCGGGGGTTGGGGGTTTTT.

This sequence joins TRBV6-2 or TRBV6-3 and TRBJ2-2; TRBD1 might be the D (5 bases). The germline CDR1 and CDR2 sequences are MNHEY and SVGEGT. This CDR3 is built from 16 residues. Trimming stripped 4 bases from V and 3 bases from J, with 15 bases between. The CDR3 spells CASSLALRQHTGELFF. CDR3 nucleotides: TGTGCCAGCAGTTTGGCTTTGCGACAGCACACCGGGGAGCTGTTTTTT.

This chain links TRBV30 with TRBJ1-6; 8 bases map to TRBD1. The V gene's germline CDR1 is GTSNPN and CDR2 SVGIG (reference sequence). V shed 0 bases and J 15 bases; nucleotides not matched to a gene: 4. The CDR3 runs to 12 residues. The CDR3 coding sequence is TGTGCCTGGAGTGTTGGACAGGGACTCCTCCACTTT. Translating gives CAWSVGQGLLHF.

CDR3 sequence: CASSSQGPSSYNEQFF. The CDR3 DNA reads TGTGCCAGCAGCTCCCAGGGGCCGAGCTCCTACAATGAGCAGTTCTTC. The gene calls are TRBV5-4 and TRBJ2-1; TRBD1 is a possible D gene (6 bases). V was pared by 3 bases and J by 0 bases, with 13 bases between. Looked up from germline, CDR1 is SGHNT and CDR2 is YYREEE (reference sequence). CDR3 length equals 16 residues. The whole variable domain, filled in from reference TRBV5-4 and TRBJ2-1, reads ETGVTQSPTHLIKTRGQQVTLRCSSQSGHNTVSWYQQALGQGPQFIFQYYREEENGRGNFPPRFSGLQFPNYSSELNVNALELDDSALYLCASSSQGPSSYNEQFFGPGTRLTVL.